A single sample gave rise to the 29 T cell receptor beta chains below, sequenced in a study of blood T cell repertoires in COVID-19. Some clones are missing from TCRdb's copy, which holds only in-frame ones; the method was immunoSEQ multiplex PCR. The table records 160,000 or so clones, roughly 84% of them present only once. Sequencing was done on a sample of peripheral blood. These TCRs come from a man aged 40-50 years with acute or convalescent COVID-19.

The count of this clone is one. The chain joins TRBV3-1 (or the pseudogene TRBV3-2) to TRBJ2-7, with TRBD1 identical over 7 bases. V was pared by 4 bases and J by 3 bases, with 6 bases of the junction left unmatched. Germline V lookup: CDR1 LGHDT, CDR2 YNNKEL (reference sequence). The CDR3 has 14 amino acids. DNA for the CDR3: TGTGCCAGCAGCCGCCCGGGACAGAACTACGAGCAGTACTTC. Its translation: CASSRPGQNYEQYF.

This chain uses TRBV2 with TRBJ1-1, with 8 bases lining up with TRBD1. The trim removed 7 bases at V and 3 bases at J, leaving 13 bases unmatched. CDR3 length equals 16 residues. The germline CDR1 and CDR2 sequences are SNHLY and FYNNEI. The CDR3 DNA reads as TGTGCCAGCACCGAGAGTCCCGGACAGGGTGACACTGAAGCTTTCTTT. This gives the protein CASTESPGQGDTEAFF.

V is TRBV4-2 and J is TRBJ1-2; 9 nucleotides agree with TRBD1. The CDR3 totals 16 residues. Per the germline V gene, CDR1 is LGHNA and CDR2 is YNFKEQ. V lost 5 bases to trimming and J lost 8 bases; unmatched junction nucleotides: 15. The CDR3 protein is CASSGQLTGGLGGYTF. The DNA of the CDR3 is TGTGCCAGCAGCGGTCAGCTAACAGGGGGCCTAGGGGGCTACACCTTC.

As to this clone: In the same sample, other DNA sequences code for this CDR3. The genes are TRBV29-1 and TRBJ1-2; perhaps TRBD1 as D (5 bases). Germline lookup yields CDR1 SQVTM and CDR2 ANQGSEA. V lost 5 bases and J 3 bases, leaving 10 bases between the germline ends. The CDR3 covers 12 residues. The CDR3, as DNA: TGCAGCGTTCTAGGACAAGACTATGGCTACACCTTC. Encoded protein: CSVLGQDYGYTF.

The chain couples TRBV7-8 to TRBJ1-2; TRBD1 might be the D (5 bases). CDR1 is SGHVS and CDR2 is FQNEAQ in the germline V gene. Trimming removed 4 bases from V and 6 bases from J, with 15 bases in between. CDR3 size: 14 residues. The CDR3 nucleotides read TGTGCCAGCAGCTACAATCAGGGTATGGATGGCTACACCTTC. The encoded protein is CASSYNQGMDGYTF.

V and J are TRBV9 and TRBJ2-3; 8 bases are a match to TRBD2. The CDR3 sequence is 14 residues long. The junction had 7 bases not matched to a gene; V was cut back by 6 bases and J by 4 bases. CDR1 and CDR2 from the germline V gene are SGDLS and YYNGEE. DNA for the CDR3: TGTGCCAGCACCACGGGGGGGGTACCAGATACGCAGTATTTT. It codes for CASTTGGVPDTQYF.

The chain is built from TRBV19 and TRBJ2-7; 7 nucleotides agree with TRBD2. This CDR3 is 17 amino acids long. Germline V CDR1 and CDR2: LNHDA, SQIVND (reference sequence). Losses at the gene ends were 3 bases for V and 7 bases for J; bases not matched to a gene: 18. Here the CDR3 DNA reads TGTGCCAGTAGTATCGAAGGCGGGGGTGGTGATTCGGGAGAGCAGTACTTC. Protein product: CASSIEGGGGDSGEQYF.

The chain joins TRBV5-1 to TRBJ2-5; 8 nucleotides line up with TRBD2. The CDR3 runs 15 residues. Germline CDR1 is SGHRS and CDR2 is YFSETQ. With 4 bases clipped from V and 1 base from J, the junction kept 6 bases outside the gene matches. CDR3 in DNA: TGCGCCAGCAGCCCTCTAGCGGGCCGCCAAGAGACCCAGTACTTC. It codes for CASSPLAGRQETQYF.

This clone was seen at least ten times. The chain is built from TRBV13 and TRBJ2-7; the match to TRBD2 covers 7 bases. The germline V gene encodes CDR1 PRHDT and CDR2 FYEKMQ (reference sequence). CDR3 length equals 15 residues. V lost 6 bases and J lost 5; bases outside the gene matches: 13. As DNA, the CDR3 is TGTGCCAGCAGACCCTCGGCGCGGGGGTCGGACGAGCAGTACTTC. Its translation: CASRPSARGSDEQYF.

The V gene is TRBV3-1 (or the pseudogene TRBV3-2), the J gene TRBJ1-1; no firm D call. The germline V gene encodes CDR1 LGHDT and CDR2 YNNKEL (reference sequence). The V end lost 4 bases, the J end lost 1 base, and 10 bases lay between the germline ends. The CDR3 totals 14 residues. CDR3 sequence (DNA): TGTGCCAGCAGCCCTACGCGGGGGAACACTGAAGCTTTCTTT. Translating gives CASSPTRGNTEAFF.

The V and J genes are TRBV9 and TRBJ2-5; the match to TRBD1 covers 9 bases. The CDR3 covers 15 residues. The junction had 7 bases not matched to a gene; V was cut back by 4 bases and J by 3 bases. Germline-derived CDR1 and CDR2 are SGDLS and YYNGEE. CDR3 bases: TGTGCCAGCAGCTTCCGGGACAGGGAGGAAGAGACCCAGTACTTC. It codes for CASSFRDREEETQYF.

The V call is TRBV7-2, the J call TRBJ2-1, with 13 nucleotides matching TRBD2. With V trimmed by 4 bases and J by 3 bases, 12 bases remained unmatched. The V gene's germline CDR1 is SGHTA and CDR2 FQGNSA. The length of the CDR3 is 19 residues. The CDR3 DNA is TGTGCCAGCAGCTCGAAGATCGGGACTAGCGGGGCGATCTACAATGAGCAGTTCTTC. It is translated as CASSSKIGTSGAIYNEQFF.

This chain uses TRBV12-5 with TRBJ2-3; 7 bases are a match to TRBD1. This CDR3 spans 13 amino acids. J gave up 7 bases and V 4 bases, and 5 bases lay outside the gene matches. Germline V CDR1 and CDR2: LGHNT, FRNRAP. The CDR3 here is CASGWGTVNTQYF. The CDR3, as DNA: TGTGCTAGTGGTTGGGGGACAGTCAATACGCAGTATTTT.

CDR3 DNA sequence: TGTGCCAGCAGCTTAGCCAGCGGGGGATCCTACGAGCAGTACTTC. Its translation is CASSLASGGSYEQYF. V usage is TRBV7-2 and J usage is TRBJ2-7; 8 positions agree with TRBD2. This CDR3 spans 15 amino acids. With V trimmed by 0 bases and J by 1 base, 2 bases remained unmatched. Germline CDR1 reads SGHTA; CDR2 reads FQGNSA.

This chain uses TRBV7-3 with TRBJ2-1; 8 bases fit TRBD1. Germline CDR1 SGHTA, CDR2 FQGTGA. V gave up 5 bases and J gave up 5 bases; unmatched junction bases: 11. CDR3 size: 16 residues. The CDR3 sequence is CASSPAGGQGNNEQFF. As DNA, the CDR3 is TGTGCCAGCAGCCCCGCCGGTGGACAGGGCAACAATGAGCAGTTCTTC. Full variable domain (missing parts from reference TRBV7-3 and TRBJ2-1): GAGVSQTPSNKVTEKGKYVELRCDPISGHTALYWYRQSLGQGPEFLIYFQGTGAADDSGLPNDRFFAVRPEGSVSTLKIQRTERGDSAVYLCASSPAGGQGNNEQFFGPGTRLTVL.

CDR3 residues: CASSSERTGWIPEAFF. As DNA, the CDR3 is TGTGCCAGCAGCTCAGAGAGGACAGGGTGGATCCCTGAAGCTTTCTTT. V gene TRBV9 combines with J gene TRBJ1-1; 8 positions agree with TRBD1. V shed 4 bases and J 6 bases; nucleotides not matched to a gene: 14. Looked up from germline, CDR1 is SGDLS and CDR2 is YYNGEE. This CDR3 has 16 residues.

DNA for the CDR3: TGTGCCAGCAGTGCCCTATATAGCAATCAGCCCCAGCATTTT. Amino acids: CASSALYSNQPQHF. The chain joins TRBV25-1 to TRBJ1-5, with D unclear. CDR3 length: 14 residues. Germline assignment: CDR1 MGHDK and CDR2 SYGVNS. The V end was cut by 4 bases, the J end by 0 bases, with 7 bases between.

The V call is TRBV28, the J call TRBJ1-4; D is uncertain. The CDR3 contains 16 residues. Germline CDR1 MDHEN, CDR2 SYDVKM. The ends were cut back, 2 bases at V and 0 bases at J, with 10 bases in the middle. CDR3 loop: CASSLSPRTTNEKLFF. Written as DNA, the CDR3 is TGTGCCAGCAGTTTAAGCCCCAGGACAACTAATGAAAAACTGTTTTTT.

The chain couples TRBV12-3 or TRBV12-4 to TRBJ1-6; D not certain. V lost 5 bases and J 6 bases, leaving 8 bases between the germline ends. The CDR3 extends over 13 amino acids. The CDR3 nucleotides read TGTGCCAGCAGTCCCACGGGTAATTCACCCCTCCACTTT. Amino acids: CASSPTGNSPLHF.

The chain employs TRBV5-4 and TRBJ1-1, with D unresolved. The CDR3 has 13 amino acids. V dropped 1 base and J dropped 4 bases, with 8 bases sitting between them. In germline, CDR1 is SGHNT, CDR2 YYREEE (reference sequence). CDR3 nucleotide sequence: TGTGCCAGCAGCTTGATCGGGGTCACTGAAGCTTTCTTT. Protein product: CASSLIGVTEAFF. The variable domain in full, completed from reference TRBV5-4 and TRBJ1-1, reads ETGVTQSPTHLIKTRGQQVTLRCSSQSGHNTVSWYQQALGQGPQFIFQYYREEENGRGNFPPRFSGLQFPNYSSELNVNALELDDSALYLCASSLIGVTEAFFGQGTRLTVV.

The CDR3 sequence: CASGLGRGQVGTEAFF. CDR3 coding DNA: TGTGCTAGTGGTTTGGGCAGGGGGCAAGTGGGCACTGAAGCTTTCTTT. This sequence joins TRBV12-5 and TRBJ1-1; 8 nucleotides match TRBD1. The trim removed 1 base at V and 4 bases at J, leaving 8 bases unmatched. This CDR3 contains 16 residues. The V gene's germline CDR1 is LGHNT and CDR2 FRNRAP.

The CDR3 reads CATRGASGGLNTGELFF. CDR3 sequence (DNA): TGTGCCACCAGGGGGGCTAGCGGGGGATTAAACACCGGGGAGCTGTTTTTT. The rearrangement joins TRBV24-1 to TRBJ2-2, with TRBD2 matching over 10 bases. V was pared by 7 bases and J by 2 bases, with 9 bases of the junction left unmatched. From germline, CDR1 is KGHDR and CDR2 SFDVKD. The CDR3 is made up of 17 amino acids.

J is TRBJ1-1 and V is TRBV27, with 8 nucleotides matching TRBD1. Germline V gene lookup returns CDR1 MNHEY and CDR2 SMNVEV (reference sequence). The CDR3 length is 13 residues. V gave up 3 bases and J gave up 7 bases; unmatched junction bases: 4. The CDR3 nucleotides are TGTGCCAGCAGTTTCAGGGGGCTTGGTGAAGCTTTCTTT. It is translated as CASSFRGLGEAFF.

This clone occurred a few times. This sequence joins TRBV7-2 and TRBJ2-1; TRBD2 matches 7 bases. In germline, CDR1 is SGHTA, CDR2 FQGNSA. J was trimmed by 9 bases and V by 4 bases; bases with no gene match: 12. The CDR3 runs to 15 residues. This CDR3 is CASSYLAGEVGEQFF. DNA for the CDR3: TGTGCCAGCAGCTACCTGGCGGGGGAGGTTGGTGAGCAGTTCTTC.

CDR3 in amino acids: CASSQATAYYTEAFF. The DNA of the CDR3 is TGCGCCAGCAGCCAAGCGACAGCATACTACACTGAAGCTTTCTTT. The V and J genes are TRBV4-1 and TRBJ1-1; TRBD1 might be the D (5 bases). With 1 base removed from V and 3 bases from J, the gap between germline ends came to 12 bases. This CDR3 spans 15 amino acids. Germline-derived CDR1 and CDR2 are MGHRA and YSYEKL.

The rearrangement links TRBV18 to TRBJ1-3, with 9 nucleotides matching TRBD1. The CDR3 consists of 17 residues. V lost 0 bases, J lost 0 bases, and 3 bases stayed unmatched. Germline V gives CDR1 KGHSH, CDR2 LQKENI. CDR3 coding DNA: TGTGCCAGCTCACCACCGGGACAGGGCTCCTCTGGAAACACCATATATTTT. Translation gives CASSPPGQGSSGNTIYF.

This clone has a handful of counts. This rearrangement joins TRBV6-4 to TRBJ1-5, with a weak D call TRBD1 (5 bases). From germline, CDR1 is MRHNA and CDR2 SNTAGT. The CDR3 is 14 amino acids. Trimming removed 9 bases at V and 5 bases at J, with 17 bases between. CDR3 sequence: CASAKGYSDQPQHF. The DNA for the CDR3 is TGTGCCAGTGCGAAGGGGTACTCCGATCAGCCCCAGCATTTT.

The chain uses TRBV6-1 and TRBJ1-2; no firm D call. V was shortened by 2 bases and J by 2 bases, with 12 bases between the two germline ends. CDR1 and CDR2 (germline): MNHNS, SASEGT. This CDR3 region has 15 residues. The CDR3 DNA reads as TGTGCCAGCAGTGAATGGGAGGGATCAAACTATGGCTACACCTTC. It translates to CASSEWEGSNYGYTF.

The rearrangement links TRBV5-6 to TRBJ2-5; 8 positions match TRBD1. V was pared by 4 bases and J by 5 bases, with 10 bases of the junction left unmatched. The V gene's germline CDR1 is SGHDT and CDR2 YYEEEE. The CDR3 length is 15 residues. In DNA form, the CDR3 reads TGTGCCAGCAGCCCCAGGGGGCGGCCTAGGGAGACCCAGTACTTC. Protein: CASSPRGRPRETQYF.